The 31 T cell receptor beta chains in this list originate from one sample, sequenced in a study of neurological immune-mediated disorders. TCRdb reprocessed the 5' RACE reads via MiXCR and lists one record per CDR3 protein. Here the sample spans tens of thousands of distinct CDR3 sequences, 10% being singletons. The sample comprised PBMCs. These receptor sequences come from a man between 35 and 55 years old in good health.

This clonotype was detected only a few times. V usage is TRBV20-1 and J usage is TRBJ2-1; D is possibly TRBD1 or TRBD2 (5 bases each). Per the germline V gene, CDR1 is DFQATT and CDR2 is SNEGSKA (reference sequence). The V end was cut by 6 bases, the J end by 9 bases, with 18 bases between. This CDR3 spans 13 amino acids. CDR3 region: CSAHRTPGGEQFF. The DNA of the CDR3 is TGCAGTGCACATCGGACACCTGGGGGTGAGCAGTTCTTC.

At least ten counts were recorded for this clonotype. The chain employs TRBV14 and TRBJ2-7; TRBD1 agrees at 7 bases. Trimming at V came to 3 bases and at J to 12 bases, leaving 8 bases not matched to a gene. Germline CDR1 and CDR2: SGHDN and FVKESK. The CDR3 length is 12 residues. CDR3 amino acids: CASSQSGTATYF. As DNA, the CDR3 is TGTGCCAGCAGCCAGAGTGGGACAGCCACGTACTTC. Drawing the rest from reference TRBV14 and TRBJ2-7, the complete variable domain is EAGVTQFPSHSVIEKGQTVTLRCDPISGHDNLYWYRRVMGKEIKFLLHFVKESKQDESGMPNNRFLAERTGGTYSTLKVQPAELEDSGVYFCASSQSGTATYFGPGTRLTVT.

Many counts were recorded for this clonotype. The chain carries TRBV5-5 and TRBJ2-1; 13 bases map to TRBD2. The CDR3 contains 16 residues. V shed 7 bases and J 3 bases; nucleotides not matched to a gene: 7. Per the germline V gene, CDR1 is SGHKS and CDR2 is YYEKEE (reference sequence). The CDR3, as DNA: TGTGCCAGCGGGACTAGCGGGAACGTAGACTACAATGAGCAGTTCTTC. Residues: CASGTSGNVDYNEQFF.

The V and J genes are TRBV20-1 and TRBJ2-7, with 14 bases that match TRBD2. The germline gives CDR1 DFQATT, CDR2 SNEGSKA (reference sequence). This CDR3 region has 19 residues. Trimming removed 0 bases from V and 0 bases from J; junction bases left unmatched: 10. In DNA, the CDR3 is TGCAGTGCTAGAGATTTGGGACTAGCGGGAGCCCCTCACTCCTACGAGCAGTACTTC. The encoded protein is CSARDLGLAGAPHSYEQYF.

This clonotype occurred many times. The J gene is TRBJ2-5, the V gene TRBV5-1; 15 positions agree with TRBD2. V lost 4 bases to trimming and J lost 4 bases; unmatched junction nucleotides: 5. This CDR3 spans 16 amino acids. CDR1 and CDR2 from the germline V gene are SGHRS and YFSETQ. CDR3 residues: CASSRTSGGAGETQYF. The CDR3 DNA is TGCGCCAGCAGCCGGACTAGCGGGGGGGCCGGAGAGACCCAGTACTTC.

This clonotype was counted ten times or more. The chain recombines TRBV11-2 with TRBJ2-1; 10 bases map to TRBD2. The CDR3 length is 16 residues. Germline loops: CDR1 SGHAT, CDR2 FQNNGV. With V trimmed by 5 bases and J by 7 bases, 11 bases remained unmatched. Written as DNA, the CDR3 is TGTGCCAGCAGCGATCCTAAGCGGGGGGGCTGGAATGAGCAGTTCTTC. It is translated as CASSDPKRGGWNEQFF.

Many counts were recorded for this clonotype. The chain links TRBV4-1 to TRBJ2-1; either TRBD1 or TRBD2 may fit D (5 bases each). V was shortened by 4 bases and J by 5 bases, with 12 bases between the two germline ends. CDR3 length: 14 residues. Germline V gene data show CDR1 as MGHRA and CDR2 as YSYEKL. The CDR3 loop is CASSPGTADNEQFF. As DNA, the CDR3 is TGCGCCAGCAGCCCCGGGACGGCCGACAATGAGCAGTTCTTC.

The chain employs TRBV12-5 and TRBJ1-2, with unresolved D. Germline lookup yields CDR1 LGHNT and CDR2 FRNRAP. This CDR3 comprises 12 residues. Trimming left V 5 bases short and J 2 bases short, with 6 bases between. CDR3 DNA: TGTGCTAGTGGTCAAATGAACTATGGCTACACCTTC. Translating it yields CASGQMNYGYTF. Drawing the rest from reference TRBV12-5 and TRBJ1-2, the complete variable domain is DARVTQTPRHKVTEMGQEVTMRCQPILGHNTVFWYRQTMMQGLELLAYFRNRAPLDDSGMPKDRFSAEMPDATLATLKIQPSEPRDSAVYFCASGQMNYGYTFGSGTRLTVV.

The genes are TRBV5-1 and TRBJ2-3, with D maybe TRBD1 (7 bases). Looked up from germline, CDR1 is SGHRS and CDR2 is YFSETQ. The CDR3 runs to 15 residues. Trimming stripped 4 bases from V and 4 bases from J, with 16 bases between. The CDR3 DNA reads as TGCGCCAGCAGCGCTCAGGGGGGTCTTCCAGATACGCAGTATTTT. Its translation: CASSAQGGLPDTQYF.

A remark on this clonotype: Possible read error: a much larger clone is one base away. The chain carries TRBV27 and TRBJ1-5; D perhaps matches TRBD1 (5 bases). CDR1 MNHEY and CDR2 SMNVEV come from the germline V gene (reference sequence). This CDR3 comprises 16 residues. The CDR3: CARSFMAPRAAQPQHF. In nucleotides, the CDR3 is TGTGCCAGAAGTTTCATGGCACCCAGGGCGGCACAGCCCCAGCATTTT.

At least ten counts were recorded for this clonotype. The V call is TRBV20-1, the J call TRBJ2-2, with D uncertain. The CDR3 is made up of 12 amino acids. Germline CDR1 DFQATT, CDR2 SNEGSKA (reference sequence). V was pared by 3 bases and J by 1 base, with 3 bases between. CDR3 DNA sequence: TGCAGTGCTAGCCGGAACACCGGGGAGCTGTTTTTT. Protein: CSASRNTGELFF.

The chain carries TRBV20-1 and TRBJ2-2; possibly TRBD1 for D (6 bases). The CDR3 extends over 14 amino acids. V was trimmed by 4 bases and J by 7 bases, leaving 16 bases between them. Germline loops: CDR1 DFQATT, CDR2 SNEGSKA (reference sequence). The CDR3 sequence is CSATNYRVGGELFF. DNA of the CDR3: TGCAGTGCTACCAACTACAGGGTTGGCGGGGAGCTGTTTTTT.

Note on this clonotype: A much bigger clone sits one base away, suggesting this may be a read error. The J gene is TRBJ2-3, the V gene TRBV5-1, with D possibly TRBD2 on 5 matching bases. In germline, CDR1 is SGHRS, CDR2 YFSETQ. The V and J ends lost 4 bases and 4 bases respectively, with 13 bases between them. The CDR3 is made up of 14 amino acids. The CDR3 DNA reads as TGCGCCAGCAGCCCTAGCTGGCTCTCAGATACGCAGTATTTT. As protein: CASSPSWLSDTQYF.

This clonotype was counted at least ten times. The V call is TRBV20-1, the J call TRBJ2-2; D call uncertain. The germline V gene has CDR1 DFQATT and CDR2 SNEGSKA (reference sequence). The V end was cut by 6 bases, the J end by 1 base, with 9 bases between. The CDR3 covers 13 residues. The CDR3 protein is CSARRENTGELFF. Written as DNA, the CDR3 is TGCAGTGCCCGGAGAGAGAACACCGGGGAGCTGTTTTTT.

This clonotype showed up many times. J is TRBJ2-3 and V is TRBV2; D remains unclear. The germline V gene encodes CDR1 SNHLY and CDR2 FYNNEI. The CDR3 is made up of 13 amino acids. Between the trimmed V and J ends, which lost 5 bases and 2 bases, there was a span of 8 bases. CDR3 nucleotide sequence: TGTGCCAGCAGTCTGACTGACACAGATACGCAGTATTTT. Translating gives CASSLTDTDTQYF.

As regards this clonotype: This CDR3 is missing its conserved last phenylalanine or tryptophan, likely due to a read error. The chain uses TRBV19 and TRBJ1-1; D remains ambiguous. The ends were cut back, 2 bases at V and 3 bases at J, with 7 bases in the middle. From germline, CDR1 is LNHDA and CDR2 SQIVND (reference sequence). This CDR3 is 13 amino acids long. The CDR3 nucleotides are TGTGCCAGTAGTATAACGAGATACACTGAAGCTTTCTTA. Protein sequence: CASSITRYTEAFL.

This clonotype was seen at least ten times. The V gene is TRBV7-2, the J gene TRBJ2-2, with TRBD2 matching over 12 bases. The CDR3 covers 16 residues. Germline assignment: CDR1 SGHTA and CDR2 FQGNSA. Trimming took 6 bases from V and 4 from J; bases not matched to a gene: 6. Here the CDR3 reads CASSIRTSGATGELFF. The DNA for the CDR3 is TGTGCCAGCAGTATCCGGACTAGCGGGGCCACCGGGGAGCTGTTTTTT.

In its sample, this clonotype was seen many times. This rearrangement joins TRBV10-3 to TRBJ2-3; no clear D gene. Trimming pared 10 bases from V and 6 bases from J, leaving 17 bases between. In germline, CDR1 is ENHRY, CDR2 SYGVKD. The CDR3 has 13 residues. The CDR3 region is CATTARGIDTQYF. The CDR3 DNA is TGTGCCACTACGGCCCGCGGAATCGATACGCAGTATTTT.

This clonotype appeared many times. The V gene is TRBV7-6, the J gene TRBJ2-5; D is unresolved. V lost 3 bases to trimming and J lost 7 bases, with 3 bases between them. There are 10 residues in the CDR3. Germline values: CDR1 SGHVS, CDR2 FNYEAQ. CDR3 nucleotides: TGTGCCAGCAGCTTCGGGACCCAGTACTTC. Protein: CASSFGTQYF.

This clonotype was counted at least ten times. V is TRBV10-3 and J is TRBJ2-7, with D unresolved. This CDR3 has 16 residues. V lost 0 bases and J lost 4, with 16 bases in between. Per the germline V gene, CDR1 is ENHRY and CDR2 is SYGVKD. CDR3 bases: TGTGCCATCAGTGAGTCCAGCATGGGAATACTTTACGAGCAGTACTTC. Protein product: CAISESSMGILYEQYF.

The chain carries TRBV3-1 and TRBJ1-2, with D tentatively TRBD1 (5 bases). The CDR3 is 13 residues long. Germline lookup yields CDR1 LGHDT and CDR2 YNNKEL (reference sequence). Trimming removed 6 bases from V and 8 bases from J, with 16 bases in between. The CDR3 spells CASRRGEAGGYTF. CDR3 coding DNA: TGTGCCAGCAGAAGAGGGGAAGCGGGAGGCTACACCTTC.

This clonotype was counted ten times or more. The chain carries TRBV11-2 and TRBJ2-7; possible D gene TRBD2, 5 bases. The CDR3 spans 15 residues. Deletions cut 4 bases from V and 4 bases from J, with 17 bases between. Germline CDR1 reads SGHAT; CDR2 reads FQNNGV. CDR3 nucleotides: TGTGCCAGCAGCTCCCCTCGCGGGCTTTTTTACGAGCAGTACTTC. It translates to CASSSPRGLFYEQYF.

This clonotype was counted at least ten times. V usage is TRBV27 and J usage is TRBJ2-1, with 8 nucleotides matching TRBD2. The CDR3 contains 15 residues. The V and J ends lost 6 bases and 7 bases, in that order; junction bases with no gene match: 11. Germline V gene data show CDR1 as MNHEY and CDR2 as SMNVEV (reference sequence). The CDR3 DNA reads as TGTGCCAGCAGCCGCGAAGCGGGGGTCTGGAATGAGCAGTTCTTC. Translating gives CASSREAGVWNEQFF.

The rearrangement uses TRBV6-5 and TRBJ2-7; D is possibly TRBD1 (6 bases). The CDR3 has 14 amino acids. Trimming left V 8 bases short and J 5 bases short, with 19 bases between. Germline lookup yields CDR1 MNHEY and CDR2 SVGAGI. CDR3 region: CASGSEGDNNEQYF. The CDR3, as DNA: TGTGCCAGCGGGAGTGAGGGGGACAACAACGAGCAGTACTTC.

This clonotype was counted at least ten times. The rearrangement links TRBV7-2 to TRBJ2-3; 7 nucleotides match TRBD2. Per germline, CDR1 SGHTA and CDR2 FQGNSA. V gave up 6 bases and J gave up 3 bases; unmatched junction bases: 12. The CDR3 spans 16 residues. The CDR3 region has the DNA TGTGCCAGCAGACCCAGGCCAGCGGGACGAACAGATACGCAGTATTTT. Its translation: CASRPRPAGRTDTQYF.

This clonotype showed up many times. This chain joins TRBV3-1 and TRBJ1-1; possibly TRBD1 for D (5 bases). With 3 bases removed from V and 6 bases from J, the gap between germline ends came to 8 bases. From germline, CDR1 is LGHDT and CDR2 YNNKEL (reference sequence). There are 12 residues in the CDR3. CDR3 nucleotides: TGTGCCAGCAGCCAGACGGGGGCTGAAGCTTTCTTT. It encodes CASSQTGAEAFF.

In this sample, this clonotype turned up many times. The chain combines TRBV6-6 with TRBJ2-6, with a weak D call TRBD1 (5 bases). The V and J ends lost 0 bases and 4 bases respectively, with 19 bases between them. The CDR3 totals 19 residues. Germline V gives CDR1 MNHNY, CDR2 SVGAGI (reference sequence). The CDR3 protein is CASSYSTDSAKGGANVLTF. For the CDR3, the DNA is TGTGCCAGCAGTTACTCGACCGACAGCGCGAAGGGCGGGGCCAACGTCCTGACTTTC.

This clonotype was recorded many times. The chain employs TRBV12-3 or TRBV12-4 and TRBJ1-2; 11 bases are shared with TRBD1. CDR3 length: 16 residues. Losses at the gene ends were 8 bases for V and 4 bases for J; bases not matched to a gene: 12. CDR3 residues: CASYPGTGGGSYGYTF. The CDR3 bases are TGTGCCAGCTACCCCGGGACAGGGGGAGGGAGCTATGGCTACACCTTC.

This clonotype was counted at least ten times. The chain recombines TRBV29-1 with TRBJ2-3, with TRBD2 identical over 10 bases. The CDR3 contains 14 residues. The J segment lost 8 bases and the V segment lost 5 bases, leaving 10 bases of the junction unmatched. From germline, CDR1 is SQVTM and CDR2 ANQGSEA. In DNA, the CDR3 is TGCAGCGTTCTAAGGACTAGCGGTCCCGGTACGCAGTATTTT. Its translation: CSVLRTSGPGTQYF.

This clonotype has ten or more counts. The chain couples TRBV6-1 to TRBJ2-7; perhaps TRBD1 as D (7 bases). Trimming left V 8 bases short and J 2 bases short, with 16 bases between. Looked up from germline, CDR1 is MNHNS and CDR2 is SASEGT. This CDR3 is built from 14 residues. CDR3 loop: CASLPGGQTYEQYF. Written as DNA, the CDR3 is TGTGCCAGCCTCCCCGGGGGACAGACCTACGAGCAGTACTTC.

This clonotype was recorded many times. The V and J genes are TRBV5-5 and TRBJ2-7, with TRBD1 matching over 9 bases. Trimming removed 0 bases from V and 4 bases from J; junction bases left unmatched: 5. This CDR3 has 15 amino acids. CDR1 SGHKS and CDR2 YYEKEE come from the germline V gene (reference sequence). This chain's CDR3 is CASSLEGTGNYEQYF. The DNA for the CDR3 is TGTGCCAGCAGCTTGGAGGGGACAGGGAATTACGAGCAGTACTTC.